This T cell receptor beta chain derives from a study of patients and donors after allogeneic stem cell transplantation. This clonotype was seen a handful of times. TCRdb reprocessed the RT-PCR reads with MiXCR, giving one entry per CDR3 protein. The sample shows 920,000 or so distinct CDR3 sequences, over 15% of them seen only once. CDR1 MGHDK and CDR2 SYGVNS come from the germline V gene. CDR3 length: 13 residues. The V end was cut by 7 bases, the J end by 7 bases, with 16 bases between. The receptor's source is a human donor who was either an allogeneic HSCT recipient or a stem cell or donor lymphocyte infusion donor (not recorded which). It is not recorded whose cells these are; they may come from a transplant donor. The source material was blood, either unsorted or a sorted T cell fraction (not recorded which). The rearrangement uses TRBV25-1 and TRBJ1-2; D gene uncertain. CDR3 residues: CASTRGSGSGYTF. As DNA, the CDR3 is TGTGCCAGCACCCGAGGGTCCGGGTCTGGCTACACCTTC.